A single sample is the source of the 27 T cell receptor beta chains below, sequenced in a study of control samples from healthy donors and cancer patients. Here immunoSEQ multiplex PCR was the method, and the copy in TCRdb shows in-frame clones only, minus some. The sample has about 100,000 clones, around nine tenths seen once. Sequencing was done on a sample of blood. The receptors were sampled from a human donor in good health. The donor label of this sample is uncertain.

The table lists this clone with a count of one. This chain uses TRBV5-1 with TRBJ2-3; 8 nucleotides agree with TRBD2. The CDR3 length is 15 residues. Germline V gene sequence: CDR1 SGHRS, CDR2 YFSETQ. J lost 0 bases, V lost 3 bases, and 3 bases had no gene match. The CDR3 DNA follows: TGCGCCAGCAGCTGGACTAGCCCTAGCACAGATACGCAGTATTTT. It specifies CASSWTSPSTDTQYF.

The V call is TRBV30, the J call TRBJ1-1; 8 bases map to TRBD1. The germline V gene encodes CDR1 GTSNPN and CDR2 SVGIG (reference sequence). The CDR3 runs to 17 residues. With 3 bases clipped from V and 2 bases from J, the junction kept 14 bases outside the gene matches. The CDR3 reads CAWRGQDSEAGNTEAFF. CDR3 in DNA: TGTGCCTGGAGGGGACAGGACAGTGAAGCGGGAAACACTGAAGCTTTCTTT.

J is TRBJ2-1 and V is TRBV24-1, with 16 bases aligning to TRBD2. Per the germline V gene, CDR1 is KGHDR and CDR2 is SFDVKD. The junction had 7 bases not matched to a gene; V was cut back by 9 bases and J by 0 bases. This CDR3 region has 18 residues. The CDR3, as DNA: TGTGCCACCCGGGGACTAGCGGGGGGGCCGAACTCCTACAATGAGCAGTTCTTC. It encodes CATRGLAGGPNSYNEQFF.

In DNA, the CDR3 is TGCGCCAGCAGCCAAGAAAGAACTCAGGCAGATACGCAGTATTTT. Translating gives CASSQERTQADTQYF. V and J are TRBV4-3 and TRBJ2-3; D is undetermined. Trimming pared 0 bases from V and 4 bases from J, leaving 11 bases between. The length of the CDR3 is 15 residues. From germline, CDR1 is LGHNA and CDR2 YSLEER.

The V gene is TRBV3-1 (or the pseudogene TRBV3-2), the J gene TRBJ2-1; TRBD2 matches at 8 bases. Germline CDR1 is LGHDT and CDR2 is YNNKEL (reference sequence). The CDR3 sequence is 16 residues long. The junction had 5 bases not matched to a gene; V was cut back by 0 bases and J by 4 bases. The CDR3 spells CASSQDFRGGYNEQFF. In DNA form, the CDR3 reads TGTGCCAGCAGCCAAGATTTTCGGGGGGGGTACAATGAGCAGTTCTTC.

The chain carries TRBV6-5 and TRBJ2-7; D ambiguous. Deletions cut 3 bases from V and 0 bases from J, with 9 bases between. The CDR3 spans 14 residues. Germline V gene data show CDR1 as MNHEY and CDR2 as SVGAGI. This CDR3 reads CASSYLGGSYEQYF. The CDR3 nucleotides are TGTGCCAGCAGTTATTTAGGCGGCTCCTACGAGCAGTACTTC.

The chain joins TRBV7-2 to TRBJ1-1; tentatively, D is TRBD1 (5 bases). V was pared by 3 bases and J by 5 bases, with 13 bases between. The CDR3 totals 14 residues. Germline values: CDR1 SGHTA, CDR2 FQGNSA. This CDR3 is CASSLTVGPTEAFF. Written as DNA, the CDR3 is TGTGCCAGCAGCTTGACAGTGGGCCCAACTGAAGCTTTCTTT. The full variable domain, completed using reference TRBV7-2 and TRBJ1-1, is GAGVSQSPSNKVTEKGKDVELRCDPISGHTALYWYRQSLGQGLEFLIYFQGNSAPDKSGLPSDRFSAERTGGSVSTLTIQRTQQEDSAVYLCASSLTVGPTEAFFGQGTRLTVV.

The chain joins TRBV13 to TRBJ1-3; D unclear. Germline V gene data show CDR1 as PRHDT and CDR2 as FYEKMQ (reference sequence). Between the trimmed V and J ends, which lost 2 bases and 0 bases, there was a span of 11 bases. The CDR3 is 16 amino acids. This chain's CDR3 is CASSLNFPSSGNTIYF. In DNA form, the CDR3 reads TGTGCCAGCAGCTTAAATTTCCCCAGCTCTGGAAACACCATATATTTT. Looking up the rest from reference TRBV13 and TRBJ1-3 gives the full variable domain: AAGVIQSPRHLIKEKRETATLKCYPIPRHDTVYWYQQGPGQDPQFLISFYEKMQSDKGSIPDRFSAQQFSDYHSELNMSSLELGDSALYFCASSLNFPSSGNTIYFGEGSWLTVV.

The gene calls are TRBV9 and TRBJ2-5; no firm D call. In germline, CDR1 is SGDLS, CDR2 YYNGEE. The length of the CDR3 is 14 residues. Trimming stripped 0 bases from V and 5 bases from J, with 11 bases between. CDR3 DNA sequence: TGTGCCAGCAGCGTAGGGGTGGTGGAGGAGACCCAGTACTTC. It translates to CASSVGVVEETQYF.

This clone was found once. The CDR3 DNA sequence: TGTGCCAGCAGTGAAGGAGACCACTATGGCTACACCTTC. Protein: CASSEGDHYGYTF. This chain links TRBV6-1 with TRBJ1-2, with D uncertain. V gave up 1 base and J gave up 3 bases, with 6 bases separating them. In germline, CDR1 is MNHNS, CDR2 SASEGT. There are 13 residues in the CDR3.

About this clone itself: The junction departs from the called germline gene at one end, perhaps through a read error. The genes are TRBV18 and TRBJ2-5; the match to TRBD1 covers 7 bases. CDR1 is KGHSH, CDR2 LQKENI, per germline. The CDR3 runs to 13 residues. This CDR3 is CASAPGQQETQYF. The DNA for the CDR3 is TGTGCCAGCGCACCGGGACAGCAAGAGACCCAGTACTTC.

The chain recombines TRBV6-5 with TRBJ1-6; no reliable D call. The CDR3 loop spans 14 amino acids. Germline V gives CDR1 MNHEY, CDR2 SVGAGI. Trimming shortened V by 10 bases and J by 6 bases, and 16 bases separated the two germline ends. CDR3 coding DNA: TGTGCCACCCAAGACTTTGCCCCTAATTCACCCCTCCACTTT. Protein: CATQDFAPNSPLHF.

V and J are TRBV25-1 and TRBJ1-6; tentatively, D is TRBD1 (5 bases). CDR1 is MGHDK and CDR2 is SYGVNS in the germline V gene. Trimming left V 5 bases short and J 2 bases short, with 7 bases between. The CDR3 contains 14 residues. The CDR3 loop is CASSPGPYNSPLHF. For the CDR3, the DNA is TGTGCCAGCAGTCCAGGGCCCTATAATTCACCCCTCCACTTT.

The chain recombines TRBV25-1 with TRBJ2-3; the match to TRBD2 covers 7 bases. The length of the CDR3 is 16 residues. The ends lost 0 bases at V and 6 bases at J; junction bases unmatched: 9. Germline values: CDR1 MGHDK, CDR2 SYGVNS. The CDR3 loop reads CASSEYILADLDTQYF. The CDR3 region has the DNA TGTGCCAGCAGTGAATATATTCTAGCGGACCTTGATACGCAGTATTTT. The variable domain in full, completed from reference TRBV25-1 and TRBJ2-3, reads EADIYQTPRYLVIGTGKKITLECSQTMGHDKMYWYQQDPGMELHLIHYSYGVNSTEKGDLSSESTVSRIRTEHFPLTLESARPSHTSQYLCASSEYILADLDTQYFGPGTRLTVL.

V is TRBV6-2 or TRBV6-3 and J is TRBJ1-5, with D tentatively TRBD1 (5 bases). CDR1 is MNHEY and CDR2 is SVGEGT in the germline V gene. V gave up 5 bases and J gave up 0 bases, with 14 bases separating them. The CDR3 runs to 16 residues. The CDR3 DNA reads as TGTGCCAGCAGTAGTGGGGGGGGAAATAGCAATCAGCCCCAGCATTTT. It encodes CASSSGGGNSNQPQHF.

With regard to this clone: Germline and junction disagree at one end, which may indicate a read error. The V gene is TRBV20-1, the J gene TRBJ1-5, with D unclear. Germline V gives CDR1 DFQATT, CDR2 SNEGSKA (reference sequence). The CDR3 is 11 residues long. This CDR3 is CSASVDQPQHF. The CDR3 DNA reads TGCAGTGCTAGTGTCGATCAACCCCAGCATTTT.

The CDR3 nucleotides read TGCAGCGTTGAGGACGTCTTGAACACTGAAGCTTTCTTT. This codes for CSVEDVLNTEAFF. V is TRBV29-1 and J is TRBJ1-1; D is unclear. V was trimmed by 3 bases and J by 0 bases, leaving 8 bases between them. The length of the CDR3 is 13 residues. The germline gives CDR1 SQVTM, CDR2 ANQGSEA.

This chain uses TRBV29-1 with TRBJ2-3; D not resolved. Looked up from germline, CDR1 is SQVTM and CDR2 is ANQGSEA. Between the trimmed V and J ends, which lost 6 bases and 0 bases, there was a span of 13 bases. The CDR3 is 14 residues long. The CDR3 loop is CSVLAGPSTDTQYF. CDR3 DNA sequence: TGCAGCGTGTTGGCAGGACCTAGCACAGATACGCAGTATTTT.

The chain employs TRBV19 and TRBJ2-6, with D maybe TRBD1 (6 bases). CDR1 and CDR2 from the germline V gene are LNHDA and SQIVND (reference sequence). The CDR3 length is 18 residues. The V end lost 3 bases, the J end lost 4 bases, and 19 bases lay between the germline ends. The CDR3 DNA reads TGTGCCAGTAGTATGAAGTCGGCAGGGGCGATCGGGGCCAACGTCCTGACTTTC. Residues: CASSMKSAGAIGANVLTF.

The chain links TRBV5-5 to TRBJ1-2; D ambiguous. CDR3 length: 14 residues. V was clipped by 3 bases and J by 4 bases, with 13 bases between them. Per the germline V gene, CDR1 is SGHKS and CDR2 is YYEKEE (reference sequence). CDR3 nucleotides: TGTGCCAGCAGCTCCCCAGAGAGAGGCTATGGCTACACCTTC. This translates into CASSSPERGYGYTF.

Remarks on this clone: This same CDR3 is encoded by further DNA sequences in the sample. The chain links TRBV6-1 to TRBJ1-2; weak D call: TRBD1 (6 bases). Germline loops: CDR1 MNHNS, CDR2 SASEGT. V was pared by 3 bases and J by 8 bases, with 13 bases between. The CDR3 consists of 13 residues. The CDR3 nucleotides are TGTGCCAGCAGTGAGAGGGGGGCGGGAGGCTACACCTTC. This sequence encodes CASSERGAGGYTF.

The genes are TRBV6-5 and TRBJ2-7; TRBD2 agrees at 13 bases. This CDR3 is 13 amino acids long. Germline V gene sequence: CDR1 MNHEY, CDR2 SVGAGI. V shed 6 bases, J shed 7 bases, and the junction held 3 bases outside the gene matches. CDR3: CASRRLAGGEQYF. In DNA form, the CDR3 reads TGTGCCAGCAGGAGACTAGCGGGGGGAGAGCAGTACTTC.

For the CDR3, the DNA is TGTGCCAGCAGCCAAGAGGTCGTGGGCACCGGGGAGCTGTTTTTT. Amino acids: CASSQEVVGTGELFF. The chain couples TRBV3-1 (or the pseudogene TRBV3-2) to TRBJ2-2; D unresolved. From germline, CDR1 is LGHDT and CDR2 YNNKEL (reference sequence). The V gene lost 0 bases and the J gene lost 4 bases, with 9 bases spanning the gap. This CDR3 has 15 amino acids.

This clone was detected only once. The rearrangement uses TRBV12-3 or TRBV12-4 and TRBJ1-5; D ambiguous. The CDR3 spans 13 residues. Trimming cost V 6 bases and J 4 bases, with 10 bases left between them. In nucleotides, the CDR3 is TGTGCCAGCAGCCGTCGGGGTAATCAGCCCCAGCATTTT. It yields the protein CASSRRGNQPQHF.

The chain employs TRBV5-1 and TRBJ1-4; D is unresolved. This CDR3 region has 14 residues. The ends were cut back, 5 bases at V and 3 bases at J, with 11 bases in the middle. Germline V gene lookup returns CDR1 SGHRS and CDR2 YFSETQ. DNA for the CDR3: TGCGCCAGCAGACGGGGTGATCCTAATGAAAAACTGTTTTTT. Protein sequence: CASRRGDPNEKLFF. Using reference TRBV5-1 and TRBJ1-4 for the parts outside the CDR3, the full variable domain is KAGVTQTPRYLIKTRGQQVTLSCSPISGHRSVSWYQQTPGQGLQFLFEYFSETQRNKGNFPGRFSGRQFSNSRSEMNVSTLELGDSALYLCASRRGDPNEKLFFGSGTQLSVL.

The chain employs TRBV7-6 and TRBJ2-5, with D possibly TRBD2 on 5 matching bases. The CDR3 consists of 14 residues. With 5 bases removed from V and 2 bases from J, the gap between germline ends came to 12 bases. Germline V lookup: CDR1 SGHVS, CDR2 FNYEAQ. CDR3 DNA sequence: TGTGCCAGCAGCCCCCAAGGGAGTCAAGAGACCCAGTACTTC. Its translation is CASSPQGSQETQYF.

The V call is TRBV7-9, the J call TRBJ1-2; D remains ambiguous. The CDR3 sequence is 14 residues long. Germline CDR1 is SEHNR and CDR2 is FQNEAQ (reference sequence). Trimming took 1 base from V and 4 from J, leaving 10 bases between them. The CDR3 nucleotides are TGTGCCAGCAGCTTAGGAGAGGCGGGCTATGGCTACACCTTC. Translation gives CASSLGEAGYGYTF.